The table lists the clone carrying this T cell receptor beta chain with a few counts. The antigen is not known. These data originate in a study of shared clonotypes between healthy human individuals. V trimming: 4 bases; J trimming: 4 bases; junction bases outside the gene matches: 6. Germline V gene data show CDR1 as MNHNY and CDR2 as SVGAGI (reference sequence). The CDR3 is 14 amino acids. A 200 ng quantity of DNA, around 30,000 T cell genomes, went into the sorted-subset replicate PCRs. Assay: immunoSEQ multiplex PCR; the TCRdb copy retains only in-frame clones and omits some. The sample lists over a million clones; about 70% were seen once. Study-wide findings and caveats: Clonotype sharing among donors was thought likely to change with sequencing depth.

The split of CD4+ cells yielded CD45RA+ naive and CD45RA-negative memory subsets. The material sequenced was memory CD4+ T cells sorted from blood. Subset specified: CD45RA-negative fraction. The TCR was taken from a young man in good health. This chain links TRBV6-6 with TRBJ2-5; 7 bases are a match to TRBD2. CDR3 in DNA: TGTGCCAGCAGTTGGGAGGGGCGTACAGAGACCCAGTACTTC. This translates into CASSWEGRTETQYF.